The 13 T cell receptor beta chains listed next were all sequenced from one sample in a study of T-cell memory formation after mild COVID-19. TCRdb recomputed calls from the 5' RACE reads with MiXCR, one row per CDR3 protein. The table shows about 340,000 distinct CDR3 sequences, with 10% to 15% occurring only once. Sequenced material: PBMCs or a T cell subset sorted from them (not recorded which). The origin of the receptors is a man younger than 30 who had mild COVID-19 (a few samples of this study predate the infection). Cell type and time point are not known.

There are a few counts of this clonotype. This chain joins TRBV5-1 and TRBJ2-3; TRBD2 agrees at 8 bases. Trimming at V came to 4 bases and at J to 4 bases, leaving 8 bases not matched to a gene. The CDR3 runs 15 residues. Germline CDR1 and CDR2: SGHRS and YFSETQ. The CDR3 spells CASSLGTSGADTQYF. In DNA, the CDR3 is TGCGCCAGCAGCCTCGGTACTAGCGGTGCAGATACGCAGTATTTT.

The CDR3 sequence: CASRIGGQETQYF. The CDR3 DNA reads TGTGCCAGCAGGATCGGGGGCCAAGAGACCCAGTACTTC. V and J are TRBV7-9 and TRBJ2-5; possible D gene TRBD2, 6 bases. V lost 6 bases and J 1 base, leaving 9 bases between the germline ends. The germline CDR1 and CDR2 sequences are SEHNR and FQNEAQ (reference sequence). The CDR3 totals 13 residues.

The chain has TRBV28 and TRBJ1-5; possible D gene TRBD1, 5 bases. The CDR3 consists of 16 residues. V was trimmed by 3 bases and J by 1 base, leaving 13 bases between them. Germline V gene data show CDR1 as MDHEN and CDR2 as SYDVKM. The CDR3, as DNA: TGTGCCAGCAGTTTGGACCGGGGGGGGAGCAATCAGCCCCAGCATTTT. It codes for CASSLDRGGSNQPQHF.

The rearrangement joins TRBV4-1 to TRBJ1-2, with 9 positions matching TRBD1. The J segment lost 8 bases and the V segment lost 1 base, leaving 2 bases of the junction unmatched. The germline V gene encodes CDR1 MGHRA and CDR2 YSYEKL. CDR3 length: 13 amino acids. The CDR3 coding sequence is TGCGCCAGCAGCCAAGTGGACAGGGGAGGCTACACCTTC. This translates into CASSQVDRGGYTF.

This clonotype was recorded a few times. V usage is TRBV12-3 or TRBV12-4 and J usage is TRBJ1-4; D uncertain. There are 12 residues in the CDR3. Trimming took off 6 bases at V and 8 bases at J, with 10 bases between the two ends. The chain's CDR3 is CASSTWREKLFF. CDR3 bases: TGTGCCAGCAGCACCTGGAGGGAAAAACTGTTTTTT.

The chain combines TRBV29-1 with TRBJ2-1; TRBD2 aligns across 13 bases. The J segment lost 6 bases and the V segment lost 8 bases, leaving 10 bases of the junction unmatched. Germline V gene data show CDR1 as SQVTM and CDR2 as ANQGSEA. The CDR3 loop spans 15 amino acids. The CDR3 nucleotides are TGCAGCACGGGGACTAGCGGGGTAAGGGGCAATGAGCAGTTCTTC. Translating gives CSTGTSGVRGNEQFF.

This chain uses TRBV10-3 with TRBJ1-1; 8 nucleotides match TRBD1. Trimming removed 7 bases from V and 4 bases from J; junction bases left unmatched: 5. CDR1 and CDR2 (germline): ENHRY, SYGVKD. The CDR3 totals 13 residues. As DNA, the CDR3 is TGTGCCATCACCGATACAGGGGGCACTGAAGCTTTCTTT. Its translation: CAITDTGGTEAFF.

In its sample, this clonotype was seen many times. J is TRBJ2-1 and V is TRBV4-3, with TRBD1 matching over 9 bases. The length of the CDR3 is 15 residues. Germline CDR1 is LGHNA and CDR2 is YSLEER. V lost 1 base, J lost 5 bases, and 3 bases stayed unmatched. DNA for the CDR3: TGCGCCAGCAGCCAAGGTTGGACAGGGGACAATGAGCAGTTCTTC. Its protein product is CASSQGWTGDNEQFF.

The sample holds a few counts of this clonotype. This chain connects TRBV4-3 to TRBJ2-7, with D hard to call. The CDR3 covers 16 residues. Germline V gene sequence: CDR1 LGHNA, CDR2 YSLEER. V dropped 0 bases and J dropped 9 bases, with 21 bases sitting between them. The CDR3 reads CASSQEGPDLAPVQYF. The CDR3 bases are TGCGCCAGCAGCCAAGAGGGCCCCGACCTTGCCCCCGTGCAGTACTTC.

The V and J genes are TRBV11-2 and TRBJ2-7; the D gene is possibly TRBD1 (6 bases). Germline CDR1 SGHAT, CDR2 FQNNGV. The V gene lost 4 bases and the J gene lost 4 bases, with 17 bases spanning the gap. CDR3 length: 15 amino acids. The CDR3 DNA sequence: TGTGCCAGCAGCTCGGCAGCCGGGACAATTTACGAGCAGTACTTC. Its protein product is CASSSAAGTIYEQYF.

This clonotype was observed a few times. This chain joins TRBV4-3 and TRBJ2-1; TRBD1 aligns across 9 bases. Germline CDR1 is LGHNA and CDR2 is YSLEER. Trimming at V came to 3 bases and at J to 3 bases, leaving 3 bases not matched to a gene. The CDR3 runs to 15 residues. This chain's CDR3 is CASSHLTGGYNEQFF. The CDR3 region has the DNA TGCGCCAGCAGCCATCTGACAGGGGGCTACAATGAGCAGTTCTTC.

The CDR3: CASSRTRGFYEQYF. The CDR3 DNA reads TGTGCCAGCAGCAGGACACGGGGGTTCTACGAGCAGTACTTC. The chain uses TRBV6-5 and TRBJ2-7; D perhaps matches TRBD2 (6 bases). The CDR3 runs 14 residues. V shed 6 bases and J shed 3 bases, with 15 bases lying between them. Germline CDR1 and CDR2: MNHEY and SVGAGI.

This chain uses TRBV20-1 with TRBJ2-7; D is undetermined. The CDR3 sequence is 12 residues long. Trimming removed 3 bases from V and 0 bases from J, with 6 bases in between. Germline CDR1 is DFQATT and CDR2 is SNEGSKA (reference sequence). CDR3: CSARASSYEQYF. The CDR3 DNA reads as TGCAGTGCTAGGGCCTCCTCCTACGAGCAGTACTTC.